A single sample is the source of the 21 T cell receptor beta chains below, sequenced in a study of blood T cell repertoires in COVID-19. The table came from immunoSEQ multiplex PCR; TCRdb's copy has only in-frame clones and leaves some out. The sample has about 230,000 clones, roughly 86% seen once. What was sequenced was PBMCs or T cells enriched from blood (not recorded which). These receptor sequences come from a woman between 25 and 40 years old with acute COVID-19.

CDR3: CASSLSGNQPQHF. For the CDR3, the DNA is TGTGCCAGCAGCTTATCGGGTAATCAGCCCCAGCATTTT. The rearrangement uses TRBV7-3 and TRBJ1-5; no firm D call. The CDR3 is 13 amino acids. V was shortened by 2 bases and J by 4 bases, with 6 bases between the two germline ends. Germline lookup yields CDR1 SGHTA and CDR2 FQGTGA.

The CDR3 DNA is TGTGCCAGCAGCGGTGGAACAGGGCTCTCTGGAAACACCATATATTTT. Translated, it gives CASSGGTGLSGNTIYF. The chain recombines TRBV9 with TRBJ1-3; D perhaps matches TRBD1 (6 bases). The germline gives CDR1 SGDLS, CDR2 YYNGEE. The CDR3 consists of 16 residues. V was pared by 3 bases and J by 0 bases, with 13 bases between.

The chain employs TRBV30 and TRBJ1-4; D is undetermined. The CDR3 is 13 residues long. In germline, CDR1 is GTSNPN, CDR2 SVGIG (reference sequence). V was trimmed by 2 bases and J by 7 bases, leaving 11 bases between them. The CDR3 nucleotides are TGTGCCTGGAGTCCGCGAATCTCTGAAAAACTGTTTTTT. Protein sequence: CAWSPRISEKLFF.

This chain joins TRBV6-7 and TRBJ1-5, with 7 bases that match TRBD1. TRBV6-7 is an open reading frame, and its role is uncertain. V lost 6 bases and J lost 6; bases outside the gene matches: 8. The length of the CDR3 is 14 residues. CDR3 residues: CASSLTGVVQPQHF. CDR3 nucleotides: TGTGCCAGCAGCCTCACAGGGGTCGTTCAGCCCCAGCATTTT.

Note on this clone: Distinct nucleotide sequences in the sample also encode this CDR3. This chain links TRBV7-2 with TRBJ1-3; 9 bases are a match to TRBD1. V gave up 2 bases and J gave up 1 base; unmatched junction bases: 3. Germline V gives CDR1 SGHTA, CDR2 FQGNSA. The CDR3 has 16 residues. The CDR3 loop reads CASSLTGGNSGNTIYF. CDR3 sequence (DNA): TGTGCCAGCAGCTTAACAGGGGGCAATTCTGGAAACACCATATATTTT.

With regard to this clone: One end of the junction fails to match germline, which may point to a read error. V usage is TRBV15 and J usage is TRBJ2-5; 13 bases are a match to TRBD2. The CDR3 loop spans 18 amino acids. Germline V gene data show CDR1 as LNHNV and CDR2 as YYDKDF (reference sequence). Here the CDR3 DNA reads TGTCCCACCAGCAGAGATCAGGCACTAGCGGGGGGGAGGGAGACCCAGTACTTC. Translating gives CPTSRDQALAGGRETQYF.

The genes are TRBV14 and TRBJ2-7; possibly TRBD2 for D (6 bases). The CDR3 has 14 residues. Germline CDR1 is SGHDN and CDR2 is FVKESK. V lost 0 bases, J lost 3 bases, and 9 bases lay in between. CDR3 loop: CASSQDPSDYEQYF. As DNA, the CDR3 is TGTGCCAGCAGCCAAGACCCTAGCGACTACGAGCAGTACTTC.

V and J are TRBV7-8 and TRBJ1-4; 10 bases match TRBD1. The CDR3 length is 15 residues. CDR1 is SGHVS, CDR2 FQNEAQ, per germline. The ends lost 5 bases at V and 8 bases at J; junction bases unmatched: 8. The DNA for the CDR3 is TGTGCCAGCAGCCCGCCGGGACAGGGGAGGGAAAAACTGTTTTTT. Protein sequence: CASSPPGQGREKLFF.

The J gene is TRBJ1-1, the V gene TRBV5-1; 8 bases line up with TRBD1. The junction had 10 bases not matched to a gene; V was cut back by 3 bases and J by 0 bases. The CDR3 spans 17 residues. CDR1 SGHRS and CDR2 YFSETQ come from the germline V gene. The CDR3 region is CASSSGQGRPLNTEAFF. DNA for the CDR3: TGCGCCAGCAGCTCTGGACAGGGTCGGCCTCTGAACACTGAAGCTTTCTTT.

This clone occurred once. The chain joins TRBV4-1 to TRBJ2-1; maybe TRBD2 (6 bases). This CDR3 is built from 15 residues. V lost 4 bases, J lost 4 bases, and 14 bases lay in between. Germline CDR1 and CDR2: MGHRA and YSYEKL. This CDR3 reads CASSRAAGRYNEQFF. CDR3 sequence (DNA): TGCGCCAGCAGCCGGGCGGCGGGGAGATACAATGAGCAGTTCTTC.

J is TRBJ2-3 and V is TRBV2; 9 bases are shared with TRBD1. The ends lost 6 bases at V and 6 bases at J; junction bases unmatched: 10. Germline V CDR1 and CDR2: SNHLY, FYNNEI. The CDR3 is 15 amino acids. CDR3 in amino acids: CASSVDRGSTDTQYF. The CDR3 coding sequence is TGTGCCAGCAGCGTAGACAGGGGGTCAACCGATACGCAGTATTTT.

The chain carries TRBV2 and TRBJ1-1; maybe TRBD1 (6 bases). Between the trimmed V and J ends, which lost 6 bases and 0 bases, there was a span of 17 bases. The CDR3 runs 16 residues. The germline CDR1 and CDR2 sequences are SNHLY and FYNNEI. The CDR3 sequence: CASRRDKYQMNTEAFF. CDR3 nucleotides: TGTGCCAGCAGAAGGGACAAATACCAAATGAACACTGAAGCTTTCTTT. The complete variable domain, with remaining parts taken from reference TRBV2 and TRBJ1-1, reads EPEVTQTPSHQVTQMGQEVILRCVPISNHLYFYWYRQILGQKVEFLVSFYNNEISEKSEIFDDQFSVERPDGSNFTLKIRSTKLEDSAMYFCASRRDKYQMNTEAFFGQGTRLTVV.

J is TRBJ1-4 and V is TRBV7-8; TRBD1 is a possible D gene (6 bases). Germline V gene sequence: CDR1 SGHVS, CDR2 FQNEAQ. V was pared by 2 bases and J by 7 bases, with 11 bases between. This CDR3 is 14 amino acids long. CDR3 DNA sequence: TGTGCCAGCAGCTTATACAGGGCGGGTGAAAAACTGTTTTTT. Translating gives CASSLYRAGEKLFF.

This clone was counted a single time. The V gene is TRBV6-2 or TRBV6-3, the J gene TRBJ1-2, with a tentative D call TRBD1 (6 bases). CDR3 length equals 13 residues. Trimming stripped 2 bases from V and 3 bases from J, with 7 bases between. Germline-derived CDR1 and CDR2 are MNHEY and SVGEGT. The chain's CDR3 is CASSYEGDYGYTF. The CDR3 nucleotides read TGTGCCAGCAGTTACGAGGGGGACTATGGCTACACCTTC.

CDR3 in amino acids: CASSPGRTVMNTEAFF. In DNA, the CDR3 is TGTGCCAGCAGCCCTGGCCGGACAGTGATGAACACTGAAGCTTTCTTT. V usage is TRBV5-5 and J usage is TRBJ1-1, with D possibly TRBD1 on 6 matching bases. The germline V and J ends were trimmed by 4 bases and 0 bases, with 16 bases remaining between them. CDR3 size: 16 residues. Germline lookup yields CDR1 SGHKS and CDR2 YYEKEE (reference sequence).

The chain recombines TRBV7-9 with TRBJ1-2; 12 nucleotides match TRBD1. The CDR3 has 14 residues. Germline loops: CDR1 SEHNR, CDR2 FQNEAQ (reference sequence). V dropped 5 bases and J dropped 7; count of bases not matched to a gene: 5. The CDR3 sequence is CASSRDRGLFGYTF. CDR3 sequence (DNA): TGTGCCAGCAGCCGGGACAGGGGGCTTTTTGGCTACACCTTC.

The V gene is TRBV14, the J gene TRBJ2-5; D is uncertain. The CDR3 is 14 amino acids. Deletions cut 0 bases from V and 0 bases from J, with 5 bases between. The germline CDR1 and CDR2 sequences are SGHDN and FVKESK. The CDR3 nucleotides read TGTGCCAGCAGCCAAGAGTACTACCAAGAGACCCAGTACTTC. This translates into CASSQEYYQETQYF.

The gene calls are TRBV19 and TRBJ2-1; tentatively, D is TRBD2 (5 bases). The CDR3 runs to 11 residues. Germline V lookup: CDR1 LNHDA, CDR2 SQIVND (reference sequence). V lost 6 bases and J lost 9, with 9 bases in between. CDR3: CASSGVGEQFF. CDR3 nucleotides: TGTGCCAGTAGCGGGGTCGGTGAGCAGTTCTTC.

This clone is a singleton in its sample. The chain links TRBV14 to TRBJ1-3; unclear D gene. The ends were cut back, 1 base at V and 0 bases at J, with 7 bases in the middle. The length of the CDR3 is 15 residues. Germline V gene data show CDR1 as SGHDN and CDR2 as FVKESK. CDR3 DNA sequence: TGTGCCAGCAGCCAAGGCGGTTTCTCTGGAAACACCATATATTTT. It specifies CASSQGGFSGNTIYF.

The V and J genes are TRBV28 and TRBJ1-1; D is possibly TRBD1 (5 bases). The germline V and J ends were trimmed by 7 bases and 5 bases, with 17 bases remaining between them. In germline, CDR1 is MDHEN, CDR2 SYDVKM. The length of the CDR3 is 14 residues. The CDR3 DNA follows: TGTGCCAGCACCCCCAGGGCAGGGCGGACTGAAGCTTTCTTT. Protein: CASTPRAGRTEAFF.

This chain links TRBV19 with TRBJ1-3; D not certain. CDR3 length equals 16 residues. V dropped 2 bases and J dropped 0 bases, with 11 bases sitting between them. Per germline, CDR1 LNHDA and CDR2 SQIVND (reference sequence). CDR3 sequence (DNA): TGTGCCAGTAGTATACATTGGCTGTCCTCTGGAAACACCATATATTTT. This encodes CASSIHWLSSGNTIYF.